This T cell receptor beta chain was retrieved from a study of T cells in Graves' hyperthyroidism and ophthalmopathy. In germline, CDR1 is SGDLS, CDR2 YYNGEE. V was pared by 0 bases and J by 0 bases, with 8 bases of the junction left unmatched. CDR3 length: 18 residues. Exclusion of a patient resulted from uncontrolled infection, other autoimmune disease, pregnancy or lactation. PBMCs were collected from an approximately 9 ml volume of fresh peripheral blood. Amplified regions were TCR beta CDR3 sequences from RNA transcripts. The HTBI primer set drove a first-round RT-PCR of the TCR CDR3. In TCRdb, the multiplex PCR reads were re-called with MiXCR into one record per CDR3 protein. The table records some 770,000 distinct CDR3 sequences, about 17% of them present only once.

This rearrangement joins TRBV9 to TRBJ1-5; 8 bases are shared with TRBD1. The specimen was blood. The sequence derives from a man between 18 and 29 years old with Graves' hyperthyroidism. Here the CDR3 DNA reads TGTGCCAGCAGCGTAGTAGTGGCCGACAGGGGTAGCAATCAGCCCCAGCATTTT. Protein: CASSVVVADRGSNQPQHF.